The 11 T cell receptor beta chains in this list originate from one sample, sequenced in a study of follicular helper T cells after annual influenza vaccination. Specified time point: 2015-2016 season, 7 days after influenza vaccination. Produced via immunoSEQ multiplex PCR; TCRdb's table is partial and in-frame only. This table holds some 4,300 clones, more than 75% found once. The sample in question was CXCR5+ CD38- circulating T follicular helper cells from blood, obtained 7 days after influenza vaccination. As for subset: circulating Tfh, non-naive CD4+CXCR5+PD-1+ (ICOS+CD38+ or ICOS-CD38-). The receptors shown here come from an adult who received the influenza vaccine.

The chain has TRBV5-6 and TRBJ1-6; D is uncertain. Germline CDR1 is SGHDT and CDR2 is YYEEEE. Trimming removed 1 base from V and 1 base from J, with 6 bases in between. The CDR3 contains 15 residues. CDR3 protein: CASSLWGSYNSPLHF. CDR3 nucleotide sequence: TGTGCCAGCAGCTTGTGGGGTTCCTATAATTCACCCCTCCACTTT.

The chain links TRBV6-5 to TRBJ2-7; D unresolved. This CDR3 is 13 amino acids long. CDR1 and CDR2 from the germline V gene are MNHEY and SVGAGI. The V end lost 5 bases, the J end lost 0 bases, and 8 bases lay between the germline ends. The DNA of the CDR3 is TGTGCCAGCAGTCTGACGGCCTCCTACGAGCAGTACTTC. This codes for CASSLTASYEQYF.

The CDR3 region is CASSPGGGGISGYTF. The CDR3 region has the DNA TGCGCCAGCAGCCCCGGGGGAGGGGGCATCAGTGGCTACACCTTC. This chain joins TRBV4-1 and TRBJ1-2, with TRBD1 matching over 7 bases. The V gene's germline CDR1 is MGHRA and CDR2 YSYEKL. After removal of 4 bases from V and 7 bases from J, the junction contained 12 bases not matched to a gene. This CDR3 has 15 residues.

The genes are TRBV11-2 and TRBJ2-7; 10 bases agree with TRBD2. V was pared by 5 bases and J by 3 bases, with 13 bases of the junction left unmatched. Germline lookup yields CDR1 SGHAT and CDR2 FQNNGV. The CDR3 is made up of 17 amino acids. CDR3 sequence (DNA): TGTGCCAGCAGCCGATCCCAGGCACTAGCGGGACTCTACGAGCAGTACTTC. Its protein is CASSRSQALAGLYEQYF.

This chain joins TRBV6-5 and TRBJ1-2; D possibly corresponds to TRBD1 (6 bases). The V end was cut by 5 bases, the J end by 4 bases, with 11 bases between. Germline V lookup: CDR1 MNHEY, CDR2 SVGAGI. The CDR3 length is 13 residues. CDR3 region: CASSRQASYGYTF. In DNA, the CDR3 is TGTGCCAGCAGTCGACAGGCTAGCTATGGCTACACCTTC.

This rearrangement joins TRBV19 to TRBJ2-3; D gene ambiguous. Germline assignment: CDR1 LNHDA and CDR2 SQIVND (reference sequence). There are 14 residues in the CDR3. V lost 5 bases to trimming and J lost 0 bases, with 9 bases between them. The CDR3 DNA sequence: TGTGCCAGTAGTGCCACCCGAAGCACAGATACGCAGTATTTT. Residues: CASSATRSTDTQYF.

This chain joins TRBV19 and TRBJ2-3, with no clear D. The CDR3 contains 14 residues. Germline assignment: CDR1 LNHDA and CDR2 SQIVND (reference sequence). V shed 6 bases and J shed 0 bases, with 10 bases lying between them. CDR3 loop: CASSMKLSTDTQYF. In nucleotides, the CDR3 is TGTGCCAGTAGCATGAAGCTCAGCACAGATACGCAGTATTTT.

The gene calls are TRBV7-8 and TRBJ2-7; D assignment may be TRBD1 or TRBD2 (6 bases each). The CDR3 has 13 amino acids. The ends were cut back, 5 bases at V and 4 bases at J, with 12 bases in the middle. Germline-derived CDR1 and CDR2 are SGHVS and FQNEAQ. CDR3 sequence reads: CASSRGGKYEQYF. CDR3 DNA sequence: TGTGCCAGCAGCAGAGGGGGGAAATACGAGCAGTACTTC. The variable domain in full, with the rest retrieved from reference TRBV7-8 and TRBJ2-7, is GAGVSQSPRYKVAKRGQDVALRCDPISGHVSLFWYQQALGQGPEFLTYFQNEAQLDKSGLPSDRFFAERPEGSVSTLKIQRTQQEDSAVYLCASSRGGKYEQYFGPGTRLTVT.

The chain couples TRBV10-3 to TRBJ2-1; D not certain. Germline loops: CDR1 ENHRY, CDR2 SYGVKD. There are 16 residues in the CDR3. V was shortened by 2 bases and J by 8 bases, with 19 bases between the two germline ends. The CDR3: CAISETSGPGGYEQFF. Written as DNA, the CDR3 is TGTGCCATCAGTGAGACCTCCGGGCCTGGCGGCTATGAGCAGTTCTTC.

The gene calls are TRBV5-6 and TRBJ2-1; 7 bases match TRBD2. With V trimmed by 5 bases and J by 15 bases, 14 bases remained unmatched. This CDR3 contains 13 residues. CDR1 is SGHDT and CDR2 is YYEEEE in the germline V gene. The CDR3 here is CASRPLRSAGWFF. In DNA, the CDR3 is TGTGCCAGCAGGCCTCTACGGTCAGCGGGGTGGTTCTTC.

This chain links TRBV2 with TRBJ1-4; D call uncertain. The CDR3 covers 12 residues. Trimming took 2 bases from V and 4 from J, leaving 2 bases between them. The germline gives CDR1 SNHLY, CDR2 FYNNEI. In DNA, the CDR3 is TGTGCCAGCAGTGAATATAATGAAAAACTGTTTTTT. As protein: CASSEYNEKLFF.